Shown below are 30 T cell receptor beta chains from a single sample sequenced in a study of blood T cells in healthy people across ages. The second PCR ran roughly 7 to 12 cycles with a sample-barcoded 5' primer and J-beta primers. A single record per CDR3 protein comes from TCRdb applying MiXCR to the 5' RACE reads. The sample holds 1.5 million to 2 million distinct CDR3 sequences; more than 35% are singletons and the top ten take 23%. Material: blood. These receptors all stem from a human donor in good health.

The chain recombines TRBV6-2 or TRBV6-3 with TRBJ2-7; D is possibly TRBD2 (6 bases). The germline V gene has CDR1 MNHEY and CDR2 SVGEGT. The CDR3 has 16 amino acids. The V end was cut by 5 bases, the J end by 2 bases, with 19 bases between. The CDR3 DNA reads TGTGCCAGCAGTGGTCTGCGCGCCGGGGAGGCCTACGAGCAGTACTTC. The encoded protein is CASSGLRAGEAYEQYF.

The rearrangement joins TRBV4-2 to TRBJ2-1; D gene ambiguous. V was clipped by 1 base and J by 9 bases, with 4 bases between them. The CDR3 is made up of 11 amino acids. Germline assignment: CDR1 LGHNA and CDR2 YNFKEQ. The CDR3 DNA reads TGTGCCAGCAGCCAAGTGGCTGAGCAGTTCTTC. Translated: CASSQVAEQFF.

This clonotype was seen repeatedly, ten times or more. The chain combines TRBV6-6 with TRBJ2-7, with 7 bases that match TRBD1. Trimming cost V 3 bases and J 5 bases; bases outside gene matches: 10. Per the germline V gene, CDR1 is MNHNY and CDR2 is SVGAGI (reference sequence). The CDR3 loop spans 15 amino acids. For the CDR3, the DNA is TGTGCCAGCAGTTATTCCGGGACAGAAGGACACGAGCAGTACTTC. Translating it yields CASSYSGTEGHEQYF.

In nucleotides, the CDR3 is TGTGCCTGGACGGGACAGAATGGCTACACCTTC. Amino acids: CAWTGQNGYTF. The J gene is TRBJ1-2, the V gene TRBV30; 7 nucleotides align to TRBD1. The V segment lost 4 bases and the J segment 6 bases; nucleotides outside the gene matches: 2. CDR3 length: 11 amino acids. In germline, CDR1 is GTSNPN, CDR2 SVGIG (reference sequence). Looking up the rest from reference TRBV30 and TRBJ1-2 gives the full variable domain: SQTIHQWPATLVQPVGSPLSLECTVEGTSNPNLYWYRQAAGRGLQLLFYSVGIGQISSEVPQNLSASRPQDRQFILSSKKLLLSDSGFYLCAWTGQNGYTFGSGTRLTVV.

This clonotype has only a few counts. V is TRBV20-1 and J is TRBJ2-1; no definite D call. V shed 1 base and J shed 0 bases, with 4 bases lying between them. The CDR3 consists of 13 residues. Germline CDR1 is DFQATT and CDR2 is SNEGSKA (reference sequence). The CDR3 reads CSARGVSYNEQFF. DNA of the CDR3: TGCAGTGCTAGAGGGGTCTCCTACAATGAGCAGTTCTTC.

This clonotype was seen more than once but under ten times. The chain carries TRBV9 and TRBJ2-6; D is unclear. This CDR3 has 17 residues. CDR1 is SGDLS, CDR2 YYNGEE, per germline. Trimming pared 4 bases from V and 2 bases from J, leaving 16 bases between. CDR3 DNA sequence: TGTGCCAGCAGCCTTAGCCCCCTCACGACTGGGGCCAACGTCCTGACTTTC. Amino acid sequence: CASSLSPLTTGANVLTF.

In the case of this clonotype: A read error may explain this, as a much larger clone is one base away. The V gene is TRBV29-1, the J gene TRBJ1-2, with a possible D match to TRBD1 (5 bases). The germline gives CDR1 SQVTM, CDR2 ANQGSEA. V was cut by 4 bases and J by 6 bases, with 15 bases left in between. This CDR3 has 13 amino acids. The CDR3 DNA is TGCAGCGTTGGTCGCGGGCAGGGACATGGCTACACCTTC. Protein product: CSVGRGQGHGYTF.

The chain links TRBV4-1 to TRBJ2-1; 8 bases match TRBD2. Per the germline V gene, CDR1 is MGHRA and CDR2 is YSYEKL. Trimming at V came to 0 bases and at J to 4 bases, leaving 5 bases not matched to a gene. The CDR3 runs 16 residues. CDR3: CASSQDLASGYNEQFF. Written as DNA, the CDR3 is TGCGCCAGCAGCCAAGATTTGGCTAGCGGGTACAATGAGCAGTTCTTC.

This CDR3 is CASSTNRGDEAFF. The CDR3 bases are TGTGCCAGCAGCACGAACAGGGGCGATGAAGCTTTCTTT. V usage is TRBV9 and J usage is TRBJ1-1, with 7 bases that match TRBD1. This CDR3 comprises 13 residues. V lost 4 bases, J lost 7 bases, and 7 bases stayed unmatched. Germline V lookup: CDR1 SGDLS, CDR2 YYNGEE. Full variable domain (rest looked up from reference TRBV9 and TRBJ1-1): DSGVTQTPKHLITATGQRVTLRCSPRSGDLSVYWYQQSLDQGLQFLIQYYNGEERAKGNILERFSAQQFPDLHSELNLSSLELGDSALYFCASSTNRGDEAFFGQGTRLTVV.

In this sample, this clonotype turned up a few times. The chain is built from TRBV20-1 and TRBJ2-7; the match to TRBD1 covers 8 bases. Unmatched junction bases numbered 7, after V lost 6 bases and J lost 0 bases. The CDR3 runs 14 residues. Germline CDR1 and CDR2: DFQATT and SNEGSKA (reference sequence). The CDR3 is CSAHGQGSSYEQYF. CDR3 sequence (DNA): TGCAGTGCCCATGGACAGGGCAGCTCCTACGAGCAGTACTTC.

This clonotype is a singleton in its sample. The chain links TRBV10-3 to TRBJ2-5; TRBD1 agrees at 8 bases. This CDR3 comprises 21 residues. The germline V gene encodes CDR1 ENHRY and CDR2 SYGVKD. The V segment lost 2 bases and the J segment 3 bases; nucleotides outside the gene matches: 23. DNA for the CDR3: TGTGCCATCAGTGAGAGCCGGTCGCAGCCCGGGACAGGTTCTTTGAAAGAGACCCAGTACTTC. Translating gives CAISESRSQPGTGSLKETQYF.

V and J are TRBV14 and TRBJ2-3; D not certain. CDR1 is SGHDN and CDR2 is FVKESK in the germline V gene. The CDR3 totals 14 residues. Trimming shortened V by 0 bases and J by 8 bases, and 12 bases separated the two germline ends. Here the CDR3 DNA reads TGTGCCAGCAGCCAAGAGAGTGTTTATGGTACGCAGTATTTT. The encoded protein is CASSQESVYGTQYF.

This clonotype has more than one count but fewer than ten. The rearrangement links TRBV4-3 to TRBJ2-1, with TRBD2 as a possible D gene (5 bases). Trimming removed 1 base from V and 0 bases from J, with 16 bases in between. The CDR3 covers 18 residues. CDR1 and CDR2 (germline): LGHNA, YSLEER. CDR3 DNA: TGCGCCAGCAGCCAAGCTTCCCCCTGGGAGAGCTCCTACAATGAGCAGTTCTTC. It codes for CASSQASPWESSYNEQFF.

This clonotype appeared a few times. The gene calls are TRBV4-3 and TRBJ2-1, with a weak D call TRBD2 (6 bases). The CDR3 sequence is 16 residues long. With 0 bases removed from V and 2 bases from J, the gap between germline ends came to 11 bases. Germline V gene lookup returns CDR1 LGHNA and CDR2 YSLEER. CDR3 in amino acids: CASSQEAGIPYNEQFF. DNA of the CDR3: TGCGCCAGCAGCCAAGAGGCGGGGATCCCCTACAATGAGCAGTTCTTC.

The V gene is TRBV5-1, the J gene TRBJ1-2, with D possibly being TRBD1 (5 bases). The CDR3 runs to 11 residues. The germline V gene encodes CDR1 SGHRS and CDR2 YFSETQ. Trimming took 3 bases from V and 7 from J, leaving 7 bases between them. The CDR3 DNA sequence: TGCGCCAGCAGCTGGGGCAGTGGCTACACCTTC. Translation gives CASSWGSGYTF.

This clonotype was detected only a few times. The V call is TRBV12-3 or TRBV12-4, the J call TRBJ2-5; perhaps TRBD1 as D (5 bases). The CDR3 extends over 13 amino acids. V was clipped by 1 base and J by 13 bases, with 16 bases between them. The CDR3 is CASSLGQSYERYF. The DNA of the CDR3 is TGTGCCAGCAGTTTAGGACAGTCCTACGAGCGGTACTTC.

The table lists this clonotype with a count of one. V gene TRBV5-1 combines with J gene TRBJ1-3; D is uncertain. The CDR3 runs 16 residues. V dropped 0 bases and J dropped 1 base, with 11 bases sitting between them. The germline V gene encodes CDR1 SGHRS and CDR2 YFSETQ. The CDR3 region has the DNA TGCGCCAGCAGCTTGGATCCGGAGGCTTCTGGAAACACCATATATTTT. Translated, it gives CASSLDPEASGNTIYF.

This clonotype was seen only a few times. This chain links TRBV25-1 with TRBJ2-5, with TRBD1 matching over 7 bases. The end of the DNA fits TRBJ2-7 better, so the J call may be wrong. In germline, CDR1 is MGHDK, CDR2 SYGVNS. The CDR3 contains 15 residues. CDR3 in amino acids: CASSESGTELYEQYF. CDR3 coding DNA: TGTGCCAGCAGTGAATCGGGGACAGAGCTGTACGAGCAGTACTTC.

Remarks on this clonotype: A read error may account for a junction end that differs from germline. This chain connects TRBV7-9 to TRBJ2-2, with D tentatively TRBD2 (5 bases). CDR1 is SEHNR and CDR2 is FQNEAQ in the germline V gene (reference sequence). The CDR3 contains 15 residues. The CDR3 loop reads CASSPPSLRTGERFF. Written as DNA, the CDR3 is TGTGCCAGCAGCCCGCCTAGCCTCAGAACCGGGGAGCGGTTTTTT.

This clonotype was seen only a few times. The CDR3 is CASSQIHGYNEQFF. Here the CDR3 DNA reads TGTGCCAGCAGCCAAATACACGGCTACAATGAGCAGTTCTTC. The rearrangement uses TRBV12-3 or TRBV12-4 and TRBJ2-1; D call uncertain. This CDR3 has 14 residues. With 6 bases removed from V and 3 bases from J, the gap between germline ends came to 12 bases.

The rearrangement joins TRBV20-1 to TRBJ2-1; no reliable D call. The CDR3 length is 11 residues. Germline values: CDR1 DFQATT, CDR2 SNEGSKA (reference sequence). CDR3 sequence: CRDPGKDEQFF. CDR3 coding DNA: TGCAGGGATCCAGGCAAAGATGAGCAGTTCTTC.

This clonotype was recorded a few times. The CDR3 reads CASSANRAVSYNEQFF. CDR3 bases: TGTGCCAGCAGCGCTAACAGGGCAGTATCCTACAATGAGCAGTTCTTC. The genes are TRBV9 and TRBJ2-1; D perhaps matches TRBD1 (6 bases). Germline CDR1 SGDLS, CDR2 YYNGEE. The ends were cut back, 3 bases at V and 1 base at J, with 14 bases in the middle. The CDR3 totals 16 residues.

The chain combines TRBV20-1 with TRBJ2-5, with 10 bases matching TRBD2. The CDR3 totals 16 residues. Germline CDR1 and CDR2: DFQATT and SNEGSKA (reference sequence). V dropped 4 bases and J dropped 1; count of bases not matched to a gene: 9. The CDR3 reads CSATPGLAQIQETQYF. Written as DNA, the CDR3 is TGCAGTGCTACACCGGGACTAGCGCAAATCCAAGAGACCCAGTACTTC.

The V gene is TRBV9, the J gene TRBJ1-1; the D gene is possibly TRBD1 (5 bases). The CDR3 consists of 14 residues. With 3 bases removed from V and 11 bases from J, the gap between germline ends came to 20 bases. CDR1 is SGDLS and CDR2 is YYNGEE in the germline V gene. The CDR3 spells CASSAGAVGFYAFF. CDR3 DNA sequence: TGTGCCAGCAGCGCCGGGGCCGTGGGATTTTATGCTTTCTTT.

About this clonotype: At one end the junction does not follow the germline gene, possibly because of a read error. The chain links TRBV5-1 to TRBJ1-2, with TRBD1 matching over 7 bases. This CDR3 has 18 amino acids. Germline CDR1 is SGHRS and CDR2 is YFSETQ. Here the CDR3 DNA reads TGCGCCAACAGCTCCACTCCTTCTAACAAGGGACAGTACTATGGCTACACCTTC. Residues: CANSSTPSNKGQYYGYTF. Variable domain in full (rest from reference TRBV5-1 and TRBJ1-2): KAGVTQTPRYLIKTRGQQVTLSCSPISGHRSVSWYQQTPGQGLQFLFEYFSETQRNKGNFPGRFSGRQFSNSRSEMNVSTLELGDSALYLCANSSTPSNKGQYYGYTFGSGTRLTVV.

This clonotype was seen only a few times. The chain combines TRBV28 with TRBJ2-7; D not resolved. The V end was cut by 8 bases, the J end by 3 bases, with 11 bases between. Germline CDR1 is MDHEN and CDR2 is SYDVKM. This CDR3 contains 12 residues. The DNA of the CDR3 is TGTGCCAGCTCCGGCAGCTACTACGAGCAGTACTTC. Residues: CASSGSYYEQYF.

This clonotype was counted only a few times. The genes are TRBV6-2 or TRBV6-3 and TRBJ2-6, with D uncertain. The CDR3 length is 16 residues. Deletions cut 2 bases from V and 4 bases from J, with 12 bases between. CDR1 MNHEY and CDR2 SVGEGT come from the germline V gene. CDR3 DNA: TGTGCCAGCAGTTACATAGGACCGCTCGGGGCCAACGTCCTGACTTTC. Translating gives CASSYIGPLGANVLTF.

This clonotype has just one count. The junction departs from the called germline gene at one end, perhaps through a read error. The rearrangement uses TRBV24-1 and TRBJ2-3; D call uncertain. The CDR3 contains 12 residues. Germline values: CDR1 KGHDR, CDR2 SFDVKD. The CDR3 region is CTTSDPPDTQYF. In DNA form, the CDR3 reads TGTACCACCAGTGACCCCCCCGATACGCAGTATTTT.

As for this clonotype: This may stem from a read error, because a much larger clone lies one nucleotide away. The chain carries TRBV20-1 and TRBJ1-2; tentative D call: TRBD1 (6 bases). The CDR3 is 14 residues long. The germline gives CDR1 DFQATT, CDR2 SNEGSKA (reference sequence). The germline V and J ends were trimmed by 6 bases and 0 bases, with 14 bases remaining between them. The CDR3 DNA reads as TGCAGTGCCACGAAAGGGGGAACTAACTATGGCTACACCTTC. Amino acids: CSATKGGTNYGYTF.

The V gene is TRBV18, the J gene TRBJ2-5; 7 positions match TRBD2. After removal of 2 bases from V and 2 bases from J, the junction contained 2 bases not matched to a gene. Germline V gene sequence: CDR1 KGHSH, CDR2 LQKENI. The CDR3 contains 14 residues. This CDR3 is CASSPREGQETQYF. The CDR3 nucleotides are TGTGCCAGCTCACCAAGGGAGGGGCAAGAGACCCAGTACTTC.